This passage covers 32 T cell receptor beta chains from one sample sequenced in a study of T cell responses to AZD1222 COVID-19 vaccine. The protocol was immunoSEQ multiplex PCR, while the TCRdb copy is restricted to in-frame clones and leaves out a portion. The data show 150,000 or so clones, 85% to 90% seen once. The sample was peripheral blood, taken on day 0 of MenACWY control vaccination. These receptors came from an adult in good health.

In regard to this clone: Other DNA sequences in the same sample also yield this CDR3. The chain has TRBV7-2 and TRBJ2-7, with D possibly TRBD2 on 6 matching bases. Germline V CDR1 and CDR2: SGHTA, FQGNSA. V gave up 0 bases and J gave up 0 bases, with 6 bases separating them. CDR3 length: 14 amino acids. For the CDR3, the DNA is TGTGCCAGCAGCTTAGCTAGCGGCTCCTACGAGCAGTACTTC. Protein sequence: CASSLASGSYEQYF. The complete variable domain, with remaining parts taken from reference TRBV7-2 and TRBJ2-7, reads GAGVSQSPSNKVTEKGKDVELRCDPISGHTALYWYRQSLGQGLEFLIYFQGNSAPDKSGLPSDRFSAERTGGSVSTLTIQRTQQEDSAVYLCASSLASGSYEQYFGPGTRLTVT.

The chain employs TRBV30 and TRBJ1-5; 12 bases fit TRBD1. The CDR3 runs 13 residues. The ends lost 5 bases at V and 6 bases at J; junction bases unmatched: 2. In germline, CDR1 is GTSNPN, CDR2 SVGIG (reference sequence). The DNA of the CDR3 is TGTGCCTGGGGGACAGGGGGCAGTCAGCCCCAGCATTTT. This codes for CAWGTGGSQPQHF.

V usage is TRBV7-8 and J usage is TRBJ1-2; D is ambiguous. Trimming took 3 bases from V and 0 from J, leaving 11 bases between them. Per the germline V gene, CDR1 is SGHVS and CDR2 is FQNEAQ. The CDR3 runs to 15 residues. The CDR3 loop is CASSLLGSSNYGYTF. The CDR3 nucleotides read TGTGCCAGCAGCTTGCTGGGCAGCTCTAACTATGGCTACACCTTC.

The chain carries TRBV6-5 and TRBJ1-2, with D possibly TRBD1 on 6 matching bases. V was cut by 5 bases and J by 8 bases, with 12 bases left in between. The CDR3 has 12 amino acids. Germline CDR1 reads MNHEY; CDR2 reads SVGAGI. Written as DNA, the CDR3 is TGTGCCAGCAGTAACAGGGAGCGCGGCTACACCTTC. It translates to CASSNRERGYTF.

This clone was recorded a few times. The chain has TRBV2 and TRBJ1-1; the D is unclear. V lost 3 bases and J 0 bases, leaving 8 bases between the germline ends. This CDR3 has 14 residues. Germline values: CDR1 SNHLY, CDR2 FYNNEI. CDR3 protein: CASSEARVNTEAFF. The DNA of the CDR3 is TGTGCCAGCAGTGAGGCTCGAGTGAACACTGAAGCTTTCTTT. Combining the CDR3 with reference TRBV2 and TRBJ1-1 gives the whole variable domain EPEVTQTPSHQVTQMGQEVILRCVPISNHLYFYWYRQILGQKVEFLVSFYNNEISEKSEIFDDQFSVERPDGSNFTLKIRSTKLEDSAMYFCASSEARVNTEAFFGQGTRLTVV.

V and J are TRBV18 and TRBJ1-2, with 7 bases fitting TRBD1. The V and J ends lost 6 bases and 6 bases, in that order; junction bases with no gene match: 4. The length of the CDR3 is 12 residues. Germline V gene data show CDR1 as KGHSH and CDR2 as LQKENI. The CDR3 reads CASSSTGDGYTF. CDR3 bases: TGTGCCAGCTCGAGTACAGGGGATGGCTACACCTTC.

The rearrangement links TRBV29-1 to TRBJ2-6; D is undetermined. The germline V and J ends were trimmed by 7 bases and 0 bases, with 7 bases remaining between them. The CDR3 loop spans 13 amino acids. The germline V gene encodes CDR1 SQVTM and CDR2 ANQGSEA. The CDR3 DNA follows: TGCAGCGCAAAAAGCTCTGGGGCCAACGTCCTGACTTTC. It encodes CSAKSSGANVLTF.

This chain connects TRBV30 to TRBJ2-6; 8 bases fit TRBD1. Germline lookup yields CDR1 GTSNPN and CDR2 SVGIG (reference sequence). V was clipped by 0 bases and J by 2 bases; unmatched bases: 9. The CDR3 runs to 18 residues. CDR3 sequence reads: CAWSVWGRGLAGANVLTF. The CDR3 DNA is TGTGCCTGGAGTGTTTGGGGCAGGGGGCTTGCTGGGGCCAACGTCCTGACTTTC.

The chain uses TRBV12-3 or TRBV12-4 and TRBJ2-2; no definite D call. Between the trimmed V and J ends, which lost 6 bases and 7 bases, there was a span of 6 bases. The CDR3 consists of 11 residues. The CDR3 is CASRRIGELFF. The CDR3 DNA reads TGTGCCAGCAGAAGAATCGGGGAGCTGTTTTTT.

The rearrangement links TRBV18 to TRBJ2-3; 9 nucleotides match TRBD2. The ends lost 1 base at V and 2 bases at J; junction bases unmatched: 10. The CDR3 runs to 18 residues. CDR1 and CDR2 (germline): KGHSH, LQKENI. Here the CDR3 DNA reads TGTGCCAGCTCACCACAGCTGGCCCCTAGCGGGGTCACAGATACGCAGTATTTT. Its protein is CASSPQLAPSGVTDTQYF.

V usage is TRBV2 and J usage is TRBJ2-1, with a possible D match to TRBD2 (5 bases). The CDR3 has 14 amino acids. The V and J ends lost 5 bases and 0 bases respectively, with 8 bases between them. Germline CDR1 reads SNHLY; CDR2 reads FYNNEI. The CDR3 is CASSLASSYNEQFF. The DNA for the CDR3 is TGTGCCAGCAGTTTAGCGAGCTCCTACAATGAGCAGTTCTTC.

The chain is built from TRBV7-8 and TRBJ1-1; D ambiguous. Per the germline V gene, CDR1 is SGHVS and CDR2 is FQNEAQ. Trimming removed 1 base from V and 0 bases from J, with 9 bases in between. The CDR3 length is 15 residues. CDR3 sequence reads: CASSLVAGMNTEAFF. In nucleotides, the CDR3 is TGTGCCAGCAGCTTAGTAGCAGGTATGAACACTGAAGCTTTCTTT.

The chain joins TRBV10-3 to TRBJ2-5; weak D call: TRBD1 (5 bases). Germline assignment: CDR1 ENHRY and CDR2 SYGVKD. Between the trimmed V and J ends, which lost 4 bases and 1 base, there was a span of 13 bases. The CDR3 sequence is 15 residues long. The CDR3 sequence: CAISGGQLLQETQYF. CDR3 DNA sequence: TGTGCCATCAGTGGGGGCCAGCTGCTCCAAGAGACCCAGTACTTC.

The chain is built from TRBV5-1 and TRBJ2-2, with 8 bases fitting TRBD1. The CDR3 runs 14 residues. Germline CDR1 SGHRS, CDR2 YFSETQ. Trimming at V came to 5 bases and at J to 11 bases, leaving 11 bases not matched to a gene. DNA of the CDR3: TGCGCCAGCAGTCCCGGGACAGGACCGCGCGAGCTGTTTTTT. This gives the protein CASSPGTGPRELFF.

This clone was picked up one time. The J gene is TRBJ1-2, the V gene TRBV27; TRBD1 matches 7 bases. The germline V gene has CDR1 MNHEY and CDR2 SMNVEV (reference sequence). V shed 5 bases, J shed 8 bases, and the junction held 8 bases outside the gene matches. CDR3 length equals 13 residues. The CDR3 protein is CASSPQTGQGYTF. The CDR3 DNA sequence: TGTGCCAGCAGTCCGCAGACAGGGCAAGGCTACACCTTC.

The chain employs TRBV11-1 and TRBJ1-3; no definite D call. Germline V gives CDR1 SGHAT, CDR2 FQDESV (reference sequence). Trimming stripped 3 bases from V and 2 bases from J, with 8 bases between. The CDR3 is 14 amino acids. CDR3 residues: CASSFGGTGNTIYF. Written as DNA, the CDR3 is TGTGCCAGCAGCTTTGGAGGAACTGGAAACACCATATATTTT.

The genes are TRBV5-5 and TRBJ1-2; D is unclear. This CDR3 contains 14 residues. V was cut by 3 bases and J by 0 bases, with 9 bases left in between. In germline, CDR1 is SGHKS, CDR2 YYEKEE (reference sequence). CDR3 bases: TGTGCCAGCAGCTCACGGCTTTCTAACTATGGCTACACCTTC. Protein product: CASSSRLSNYGYTF.

Of note for this clone: Different DNA sequences within this sample yield the same CDR3. This chain links TRBV24-1 with TRBJ2-7, with TRBD1 identical over 10 bases. This CDR3 comprises 15 residues. Trimming took 4 bases from V and 3 from J; bases not matched to a gene: 5. Germline V lookup: CDR1 KGHDR, CDR2 SFDVKD. DNA of the CDR3: TGTGCCACCAGTGACTCCGGGACAGGGGACTACGAGCAGTACTTC. This sequence encodes CATSDSGTGDYEQYF.

This clone was recorded only once. J is TRBJ1-1 and V is TRBV11-3, with a possible D match to TRBD1 (5 bases). Trimming removed 4 bases at V and 9 bases at J, with 15 bases between. CDR3 length: 13 amino acids. CDR1 is SGHNT, CDR2 YENEEA, per germline. The CDR3 spells CASSSPGGFKAFF. In DNA, the CDR3 is TGTGCCAGCAGCTCCCCCGGGGGGTTTAAAGCTTTCTTT.

The CDR3 nucleotides are TGTGCCAGCAGTGACGACAGGGGCAATCAGCCCCAGCATTTT. Translation gives CASSDDRGNQPQHF. This chain joins TRBV6-1 and TRBJ1-5, with 7 bases that match TRBD1. V lost 3 bases, J lost 2 bases, and 1 base stayed unmatched. Looked up from germline, CDR1 is MNHNS and CDR2 is SASEGT. CDR3 size: 14 residues.

This rearrangement joins TRBV19 to TRBJ1-5, with 7 nucleotides matching TRBD1. CDR3 length equals 16 residues. The ends lost 3 bases at V and 3 bases at J; junction bases unmatched: 8. Germline V lookup: CDR1 LNHDA, CDR2 SQIVND (reference sequence). The CDR3 DNA sequence: TGTGCCAGTAGTATTTCTCCGGGACAGCTCAATCAGCCCCAGCATTTT. This encodes CASSISPGQLNQPQHF.

This sequence joins TRBV10-2 and TRBJ1-6; D unclear. Trimming pared 0 bases from V and 10 bases from J, leaving 4 bases between. Looked up from germline, CDR1 is WSHSY and CDR2 is SAAADI. The CDR3 is made up of 12 amino acids. Here the CDR3 reads CASSESISPLHF. DNA for the CDR3: TGCGCCAGCAGTGAGTCGATCTCACCCCTCCACTTT.

This clone has just a few counts. The DNA of the CDR3 is TGTGCCAGCAGCCATGGGGGGAGCACAGATACGCAGTATTTT. Its protein product is CASSHGGSTDTQYF. This rearrangement joins TRBV3-1 (or the pseudogene TRBV3-2) to TRBJ2-3; D perhaps matches TRBD2 (6 bases). Germline CDR1 reads LGHDT; CDR2 reads YNNKEL (reference sequence). Trimming stripped 3 bases from V and 0 bases from J, with 7 bases between. The CDR3 extends over 14 amino acids.

DNA for the CDR3: TGTGCCAGCTTCCTATTTTTTCAGTCCTACGAGCAGTACTTC. Residues: CASFLFFQSYEQYF. The chain has TRBV21-1 and TRBJ2-7. TRBV21-1 represents a pseudogene. The CDR3 is 14 residues long.

The chain combines TRBV18 with TRBJ2-7, with D possibly TRBD1 on 5 matching bases. The CDR3 length is 15 residues. The V gene's germline CDR1 is KGHSH and CDR2 LQKENI. The ends were cut back, 1 base at V and 6 bases at J, with 16 bases in the middle. CDR3 in DNA: TGTGCCAGCTCACCACTGTCACAGGCTGGGGCCGAGCAGTACTTC. Translated, it gives CASSPLSQAGAEQYF.

The chain has TRBV7-9 and TRBJ2-3; D not certain. Germline V gene data show CDR1 as SEHNR and CDR2 as FQNEAQ (reference sequence). Trimming pared 8 bases from V and 3 bases from J, leaving 12 bases between. The CDR3 consists of 13 residues. The CDR3 loop reads CASRSDSTDTQYF. The CDR3 coding sequence is TGTGCCAGCCGCTCTGACTCTACAGATACGCAGTATTTT.

This rearrangement joins TRBV4-2 to TRBJ1-3; 7 positions agree with TRBD1. The V gene's germline CDR1 is LGHNA and CDR2 YNFKEQ. This CDR3 comprises 16 residues. The ends lost 2 bases at V and 0 bases at J; junction bases unmatched: 4. In DNA form, the CDR3 reads TGTGCCAGCAGCCAAAAGGGACAGTCCTCTGGAAACACCATATATTTT. This gives the protein CASSQKGQSSGNTIYF.

The chain combines TRBV20-1 with TRBJ1-5, with TRBD1 identical over 7 bases. The germline CDR1 and CDR2 sequences are DFQATT and SNEGSKA (reference sequence). J lost 0 bases, V lost 3 bases, and 8 bases had no gene match. There are 16 residues in the CDR3. The CDR3, as DNA: TGCAGTGCTAGTGAAGGGGGCTTACATAGCAATCAGCCCCAGCATTTT. This codes for CSASEGGLHSNQPQHF.

V is TRBV11-2 and J is TRBJ2-3, with 11 bases matching TRBD2. Per germline, CDR1 SGHAT and CDR2 FQNNGV. The CDR3 runs 16 residues. Trimming took 4 bases from V and 2 from J; bases not matched to a gene: 5. CDR3 in DNA: TGTGCCAGCAGCTCCGGGACTAGCGGAAACACAGATACGCAGTATTTT. Its protein is CASSSGTSGNTDTQYF.

The chain has TRBV5-1 and TRBJ2-1; 8 bases match TRBD2. The germline V gene has CDR1 SGHRS and CDR2 YFSETQ. The CDR3 loop spans 17 amino acids. The ends lost 4 bases at V and 2 bases at J; junction bases unmatched: 11. The CDR3 nucleotides are TGCGCCAGCAGCCAAGGACTAGCCGGGGGCCCCTACAATGAGCAGTTCTTC. This encodes CASSQGLAGGPYNEQFF.

Of note for this clone: At the DNA level, this CDR3 is encoded by other sequences in the same sample as well. The rearrangement links TRBV29-1 to TRBJ2-3; no clear D. This CDR3 contains 12 residues. Deletions cut 2 bases from V and 0 bases from J, with 3 bases between. CDR1 is SQVTM and CDR2 is ANQGSEA in the germline V gene. The CDR3 reads CSVEISTDTQYF. CDR3 sequence (DNA): TGCAGCGTTGAAATTAGCACAGATACGCAGTATTTT.

V gene TRBV5-1 combines with J gene TRBJ1-4; TRBD1 agrees at 7 bases. Germline V gene sequence: CDR1 SGHRS, CDR2 YFSETQ. The CDR3 consists of 16 residues. Germline trimming cut 0 bases from V and 11 bases from J; bases unmatched to any gene: 13. The CDR3 here is CASSLVGHRGDSKLFF. The DNA of the CDR3 is TGCGCCAGCAGCTTGGTAGGACACAGGGGAGATAGCAAACTGTTTTTT.